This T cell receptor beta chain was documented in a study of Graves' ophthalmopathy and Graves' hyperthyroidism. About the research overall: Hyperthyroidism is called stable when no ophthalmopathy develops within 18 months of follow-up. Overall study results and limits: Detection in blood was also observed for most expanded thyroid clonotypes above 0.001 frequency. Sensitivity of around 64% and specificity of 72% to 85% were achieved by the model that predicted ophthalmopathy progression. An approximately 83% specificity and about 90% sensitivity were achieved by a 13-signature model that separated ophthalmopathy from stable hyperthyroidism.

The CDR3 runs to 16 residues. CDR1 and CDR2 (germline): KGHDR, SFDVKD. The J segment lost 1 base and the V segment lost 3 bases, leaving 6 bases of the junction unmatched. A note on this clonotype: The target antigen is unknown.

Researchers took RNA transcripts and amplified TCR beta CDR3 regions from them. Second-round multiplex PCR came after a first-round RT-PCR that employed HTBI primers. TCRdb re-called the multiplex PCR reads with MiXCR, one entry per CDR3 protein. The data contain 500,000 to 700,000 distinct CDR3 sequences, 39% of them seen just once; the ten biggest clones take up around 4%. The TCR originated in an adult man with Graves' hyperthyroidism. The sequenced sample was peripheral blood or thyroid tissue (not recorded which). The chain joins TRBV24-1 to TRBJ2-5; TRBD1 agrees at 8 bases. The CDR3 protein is CATSDTRTGPQETQYF. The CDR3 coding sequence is TGTGCCACCAGTGATACGAGGACAGGGCCCCAAGAGACCCAGTACTTC.